This T cell receptor beta chain was captured in a study of sequential checkpoint blockade in melanoma. The V and J ends lost 2 bases and 0 bases respectively, with 8 bases between them. Germline CDR1 LNHDA, CDR2 SQIVND (reference sequence). The CDR3 extends over 16 amino acids. The treatment: randomized to nivolumab then ipilimumab (arm A) or the reverse (arm B). Using immunoSEQ multiplex PCR, the repertoire was profiled, and TCRdb retains in-frame clones only, with some absent. The sample contains some 9,200 clones, more than 20% of which appear only once. The chain is built from TRBV19 and TRBJ2-6; D remains ambiguous. The sequencing here drew on tumor tissue (inferred from file names), taken from a patient given nivolumab and ipilimumab in sequence. The TCR sequence derives from a human donor with melanoma. CDR3 region: CASSIFMDSGANVLTF. CDR3 DNA: TGTGCCAGTAGTATATTTATGGACTCTGGGGCCAACGTCCTGACTTTC. The whole variable domain, remainder taken from reference TRBV19 and TRBJ2-6, is DGGITQSPKYLFRKEGQNVTLSCEQNLNHDAMYWYRQDPGQGLRLIYYSQIVNDFQKGDIAEGYSVSREKKESFPLTVTSAQKNPTAFYLCASSIFMDSGANVLTFGAGSRLTVL.